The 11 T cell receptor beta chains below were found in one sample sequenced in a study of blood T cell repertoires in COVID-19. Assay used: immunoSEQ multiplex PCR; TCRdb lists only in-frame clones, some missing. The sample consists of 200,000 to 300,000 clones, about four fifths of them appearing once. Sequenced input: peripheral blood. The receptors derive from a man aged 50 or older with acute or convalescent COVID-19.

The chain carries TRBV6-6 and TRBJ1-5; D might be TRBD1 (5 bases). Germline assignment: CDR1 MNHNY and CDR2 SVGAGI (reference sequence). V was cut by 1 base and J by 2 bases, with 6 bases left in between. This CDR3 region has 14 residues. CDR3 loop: CASSYLGGNQPQHF. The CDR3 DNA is TGTGCCAGCAGTTACTTAGGGGGCAATCAGCCCCAGCATTTT.

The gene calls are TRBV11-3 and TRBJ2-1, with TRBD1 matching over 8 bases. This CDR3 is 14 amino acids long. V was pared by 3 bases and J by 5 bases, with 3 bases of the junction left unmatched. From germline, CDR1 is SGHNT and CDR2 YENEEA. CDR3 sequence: CASSFGTGNNEQFF. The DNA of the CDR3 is TGTGCCAGCAGCTTTGGGACAGGAAACAATGAGCAGTTCTTC.

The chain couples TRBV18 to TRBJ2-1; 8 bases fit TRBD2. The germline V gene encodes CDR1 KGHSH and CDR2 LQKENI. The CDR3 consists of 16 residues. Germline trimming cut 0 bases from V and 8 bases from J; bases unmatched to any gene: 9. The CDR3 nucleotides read TGTGCCAGCTCACCACCGCTGGCGGGACTAGGGGATGAGCAGTTCTTC. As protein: CASSPPLAGLGDEQFF. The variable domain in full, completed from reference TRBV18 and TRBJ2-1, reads NAGVMQNPRHLVRRRGQEARLRCSPMKGHSHVYWYRQLPEEGLKFMVYLQKENIIDESGMPKERFSAEFPKEGPSILRIQQVVRGDSAAYFCASSPPLAGLGDEQFFGPGTRLTVL.

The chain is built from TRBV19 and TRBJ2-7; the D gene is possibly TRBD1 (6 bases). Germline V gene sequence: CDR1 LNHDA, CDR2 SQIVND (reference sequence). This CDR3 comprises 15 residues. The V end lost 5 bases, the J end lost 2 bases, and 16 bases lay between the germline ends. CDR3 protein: CASSVSGHGTYEQYF. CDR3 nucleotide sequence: TGTGCCAGTAGTGTCTCGGGACACGGGACCTACGAGCAGTACTTC. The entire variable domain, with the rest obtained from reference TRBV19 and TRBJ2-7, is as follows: DGGITQSPKYLFRKEGQNVTLSCEQNLNHDAMYWYRQDPGQGLRLIYYSQIVNDFQKGDIAEGYSVSREKKESFPLTVTSAQKNPTAFYLCASSVSGHGTYEQYFGPGTRLTVT.

The CDR3 loop is CASSGGTGGSGANVLTF. The CDR3 DNA reads as TGTGCCAGTAGCGGGGGGACAGGGGGCTCTGGGGCCAACGTCCTGACTTTC. The chain carries TRBV19 and TRBJ2-6, with TRBD1 matching over 11 bases. This CDR3 is 17 amino acids long. The germline gives CDR1 LNHDA, CDR2 SQIVND (reference sequence). The ends lost 6 bases at V and 0 bases at J; junction bases unmatched: 4.

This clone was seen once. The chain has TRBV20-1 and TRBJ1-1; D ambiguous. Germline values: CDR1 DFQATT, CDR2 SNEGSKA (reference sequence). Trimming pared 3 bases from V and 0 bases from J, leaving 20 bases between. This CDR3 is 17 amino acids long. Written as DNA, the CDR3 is TGCAGTGCTAGTTTCGGGGTATTGATACCGTTGAACACTGAAGCTTTCTTT. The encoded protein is CSASFGVLIPLNTEAFF.

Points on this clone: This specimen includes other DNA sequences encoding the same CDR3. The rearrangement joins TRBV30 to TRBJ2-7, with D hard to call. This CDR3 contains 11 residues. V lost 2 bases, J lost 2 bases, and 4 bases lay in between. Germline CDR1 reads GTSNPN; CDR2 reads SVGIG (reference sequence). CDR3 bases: TGTGCCTGGAGTACGGCCTACGAGCAGTACTTC. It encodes CAWSTAYEQYF.

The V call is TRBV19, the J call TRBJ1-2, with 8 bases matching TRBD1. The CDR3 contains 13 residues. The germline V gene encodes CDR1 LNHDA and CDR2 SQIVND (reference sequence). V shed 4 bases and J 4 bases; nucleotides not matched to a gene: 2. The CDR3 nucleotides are TGTGCCAGTAGTAGAGACAGGGGCTATGGCTACACCTTC. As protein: CASSRDRGYGYTF.

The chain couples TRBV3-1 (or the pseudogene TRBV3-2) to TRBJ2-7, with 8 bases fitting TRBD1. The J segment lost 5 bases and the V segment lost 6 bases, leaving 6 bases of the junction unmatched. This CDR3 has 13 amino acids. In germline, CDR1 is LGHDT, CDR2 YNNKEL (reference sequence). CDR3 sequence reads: CASRYGTGHEQYF. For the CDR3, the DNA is TGTGCCAGCAGATATGGGACAGGACACGAGCAGTACTTC.

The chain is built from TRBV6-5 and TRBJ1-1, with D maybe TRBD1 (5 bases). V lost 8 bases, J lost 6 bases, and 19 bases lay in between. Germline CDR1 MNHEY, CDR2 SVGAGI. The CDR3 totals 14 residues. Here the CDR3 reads CASGVTDIVAEAFF. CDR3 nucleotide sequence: TGTGCCAGCGGGGTGACAGATATAGTCGCTGAAGCTTTCTTT.

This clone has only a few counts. DNA for the CDR3: TGTGCCAGCAGCCCCAGGGCAACGGGTAGGAGTGAAGCTTTCTTT. Translated, it gives CASSPRATGRSEAFF. The gene calls are TRBV3-1 (or the pseudogene TRBV3-2) and TRBJ1-1; maybe TRBD1 (5 bases). Germline CDR1 reads LGHDT; CDR2 reads YNNKEL (reference sequence). V was trimmed by 4 bases and J by 7 bases, leaving 19 bases between them. CDR3 length: 15 residues.